A selection of T cell receptor beta chains follows, all from one sample in a study of OX40 agonist ivuxolimab in advanced cancers. Profiled with immunoSEQ multiplex PCR; TCRdb holds only in-frame clones, not every one. The sample records about 15,000 clones, approximately 75% being singletons. Sample: CD4+ or CD8+ T cells sorted from blood, taken in a trial of the OX40 agonist ivuxolimab. The receptors here all came from an adult with an advanced solid tumor such as melanoma, head and neck, liver or kidney cancer. CDR3s include the opening cysteine and the closing phenylalanine or tryptophan. Fields, in order: J gene, D gene, clone size, V gene, CDR3 protein, CDR3 DNA. D genes are given only for firm matches. Clone sizes are given selectively: once, few, many, or a class where the clone is expanded.

j_call: TRBJ2-4
d_call: .
clone_size: .
v_call: TRBV5-8
cdr3_aa: CASSLDRDIQYF
cdr3_nt: TGTGCCAGCAGCTTGGACAGAGACATTCAGTACTTC

j_call: TRBJ2-2
d_call: TRBD2
clone_size: .
v_call: TRBV6-4
cdr3_aa: CASSSQTSGRINTGELFF
cdr3_nt: TGTGCCAGCAGTAGCCAGACTAGCGGGAGGATAAACACCGGGGAGCTGTTTTTT

j_call: TRBJ2-3
d_call: .
clone_size: .
v_call: TRBV27
cdr3_aa: CASSPEGINSVDTQYF
cdr3_nt: TGTGCCAGCAGTCCCGAGGGGATTAACAGTGTAGATACGCAGTATTTT

j_call: TRBJ1-5
d_call: TRBD1
clone_size: .
v_call: TRBV2
cdr3_aa: CASSGTGGRNQPQHF
cdr3_nt: TGTGCCAGCAGTGGGACAGGGGGCCGCAATCAGCCCCAGCATTTT

j_call: TRBJ2-3
d_call: .
clone_size: .
v_call: TRBV4-3
cdr3_aa: CASSQRSSAGIADTQYF
cdr3_nt: TGCGCCAGCAGCCAAAGGTCATCGGCAGGGATCGCAGATACGCAGTATTTT

j_call: TRBJ2-7
d_call: .
clone_size: .
v_call: TRBV4-1
cdr3_aa: CASSQDSRDDNEQYF
cdr3_nt: TGCGCCAGCAGCCAAGATTCGCGGGACGACAACGAGCAGTACTTC

j_call: TRBJ1-1
d_call: .
clone_size: .
v_call: TRBV7-8
cdr3_aa: CASSLPRQMNTEAFF
cdr3_nt: TGTGCCAGCAGCTTACCAAGACAGATGAACACTGAAGCTTTCTTT

j_call: TRBJ2-7
d_call: TRBD2
clone_size: .
v_call: TRBV2
cdr3_aa: CASSEGWGGNEQYF
cdr3_nt: TGTGCCAGCAGTGAAGGCTGGGGGGGTAACGAGCAGTACTTC

j_call: TRBJ2-5
d_call: TRBD1
clone_size: once
v_call: TRBV10-2
cdr3_aa: CASSESTGQGAKETQYF
cdr3_nt: TGCGCCAGCAGTGAGTCGACGGGACAGGGGGCGAAAGAGACCCAGTACTTC

j_call: TRBJ2-7
d_call: TRBD1
clone_size: .
v_call: TRBV7-9
cdr3_aa: CASSLWGQRDYEQYF
cdr3_nt: TGTGCCAGCAGCTTATGGGGACAGAGAGACTACGAGCAGTACTTC

j_call: TRBJ1-5
d_call: .
clone_size: .
v_call: TRBV9
cdr3_aa: CASSQRDGPNQPQHF
cdr3_nt: TGTGCCAGCAGCCAAAGGGACGGACCCAATCAGCCCCAGCATTTT

j_call: TRBJ2-1
d_call: .
clone_size: .
v_call: TRBV5-1
cdr3_aa: CASSPTSFAYNEQFF
cdr3_nt: TGCGCCAGCAGCCCGACTAGTTTCGCCTACAATGAGCAGTTCTTC

j_call: TRBJ2-7
d_call: TRBD1
clone_size: .
v_call: TRBV27
cdr3_aa: CASSLRTGYEQYF
cdr3_nt: TGTGCCAGCAGTTTGAGGACAGGCTACGAGCAGTACTTC

j_call: TRBJ2-7
d_call: .
clone_size: few
v_call: TRBV30
cdr3_aa: CAWSQGGINEQYF
cdr3_nt: TGTGCCTGGTCCCAAGGGGGTATCAACGAGCAGTACTTC

j_call: TRBJ2-7
d_call: TRBD2
clone_size: few
v_call: TRBV27
cdr3_aa: CASSFHSGTVYEQYF
cdr3_nt: TGTGCCAGCAGTTTTCATAGCGGGACCGTCTACGAGCAGTACTTC

j_call: TRBJ1-1
d_call: .
clone_size: few
v_call: TRBV19
cdr3_aa: CASSISHGRSHEAFF
cdr3_nt: TGTGCCAGTAGTATCTCTCACGGACGCAGCCATGAAGCTTTCTTT

j_call: TRBJ2-7
d_call: .
clone_size: .
v_call: TRBV14
cdr3_aa: CASSQGFYEQYF
cdr3_nt: TGTGCCAGCAGCCAAGGGTTCTACGAGCAGTACTTC

j_call: TRBJ2-2
d_call: TRBD2
clone_size: .
v_call: TRBV4-2
cdr3_aa: CASSQEMAGARAGELFF
cdr3_nt: TGTGCCAGCAGCCAAGAGATGGCGGGAGCTCGAGCCGGGGAGCTGTTTTTT

j_call: TRBJ1-1
d_call: .
clone_size: .
v_call: TRBV6-5
cdr3_aa: CASRPGGGSGEAFF
cdr3_nt: TGTGCCAGCAGACCCGGGGGGGGGTCAGGTGAAGCTTTCTTT

j_call: TRBJ1-1
d_call: .
clone_size: medium-sized
v_call: TRBV11-2
cdr3_aa: CASSVITGGTEAFF
cdr3_nt: TGTGCCAGCAGCGTCATCACCGGCGGCACTGAAGCTTTCTTT

j_call: TRBJ2-7
d_call: .
clone_size: .
v_call: TRBV19
cdr3_aa: CASSMGGGEDEQYF
cdr3_nt: TGTGCCAGTAGTATGGGGGGGGGCGAGGACGAGCAGTACTTC

j_call: TRBJ2-1
d_call: .
clone_size: .
v_call: TRBV7-9
cdr3_aa: CASSAGWSEQFF
cdr3_nt: TGTGCCAGCAGCGCGGGGTGGAGTGAGCAGTTCTTC

j_call: TRBJ1-3
d_call: .
clone_size: .
v_call: TRBV7-6
cdr3_aa: CASSLEGGTGNTIYF
cdr3_nt: TGTGCCAGCAGCTTAGAAGGAGGGACTGGAAACACCATATATTTT

j_call: TRBJ2-7
d_call: TRBD1
clone_size: .
v_call: TRBV7-6
cdr3_aa: CASSLEPQGAGYEQYF
cdr3_nt: TGTGCCAGCAGCTTAGAACCACAGGGGGCGGGGTACGAGCAGTACTTC

j_call: TRBJ2-7
d_call: .
clone_size: .
v_call: TRBV19
cdr3_aa: CASSKQATYEQYF
cdr3_nt: TGTGCCAGTAGTAAACAGGCCACCTACGAGCAGTACTTC

j_call: TRBJ2-7
d_call: TRBD2
clone_size: .
v_call: TRBV5-8
cdr3_aa: CASSPGGGSTYEQYF
cdr3_nt: TGTGCCAGCAGCCCCGGGGGAGGGTCGACCTACGAGCAGTACTTC

j_call: TRBJ2-7
d_call: TRBD1
clone_size: .
v_call: TRBV19
cdr3_aa: CASSGRDRAAYEQYF
cdr3_nt: TGTGCCAGTAGTGGCCGGGACAGGGCCGCCTACGAGCAGTACTTC

j_call: TRBJ1-4
d_call: .
clone_size: .
v_call: TRBV29-1
cdr3_aa: CSVEGGAYEKLFF
cdr3_nt: TGCAGCGTTGAGGGGGGCGCTTATGAAAAACTGTTTTTT

j_call: TRBJ2-7
d_call: .
clone_size: .
v_call: TRBV28
cdr3_aa: CATSTQTGGFDEQYF
cdr3_nt: TGTGCCACCTCGACGCAAACCGGTGGTTTCGACGAGCAGTACTTC

j_call: TRBJ2-3
d_call: .
clone_size: .
v_call: TRBV19
cdr3_aa: CASGSDTQYF
cdr3_nt: TGTGCCAGTGGCTCAGATACGCAGTATTTT

j_call: TRBJ1-1
d_call: .
clone_size: .
v_call: TRBV27
cdr3_aa: CASRRISTQGLNTEAFF
cdr3_nt: TGTGCCAGCAGGCGAATCTCGACACAGGGACTGAACACTGAAGCTTTCTTT

j_call: TRBJ2-5
d_call: .
clone_size: .
v_call: TRBV5-5
cdr3_aa: CASSTWGDTQETQYF
cdr3_nt: TGTGCCAGCAGCACCTGGGGTGACACCCAAGAGACCCAGTACTTC

j_call: TRBJ2-3
d_call: TRBD2
clone_size: .
v_call: TRBV6-4
cdr3_aa: CASRLAGSTDTQYF
cdr3_nt: TGTGCCAGCAGACTAGCGGGAAGCACAGATACGCAGTATTTT

j_call: TRBJ2-7
d_call: .
clone_size: once
v_call: TRBV4-1
cdr3_aa: CASSQDLPDEQYF
cdr3_nt: TGCGCCAGCAGCCAAGATCTCCCTGACGAGCAGTACTTC

j_call: TRBJ1-3
d_call: .
clone_size: .
v_call: TRBV25-1
cdr3_aa: CASSLRDSSGNTIYF
cdr3_nt: TGTGCCAGCAGTTTAAGAGATAGCTCTGGAAACACCATATATTTT

j_call: TRBJ1-1
d_call: .
clone_size: .
v_call: TRBV4-1
cdr3_aa: CASRVGEENTEAFF
cdr3_nt: TGCGCCAGCAGGGTAGGAGAGGAGAACACTGAAGCTTTCTTT

j_call: TRBJ2-5
d_call: TRBD2
clone_size: once
v_call: TRBV19
cdr3_aa: CASSALTSGEETQYF
cdr3_nt: TGTGCCAGTAGTGCCTTGACTAGCGGCGAAGAGACCCAGTACTTC

j_call: TRBJ1-2
d_call: .
clone_size: once
v_call: TRBV19
cdr3_aa: CASSIGSGFGYGYTF
cdr3_nt: TGTGCCAGTAGTATAGGTTCGGGGTTTGGGTATGGCTACACCTTC

j_call: TRBJ1-2
d_call: TRBD1
clone_size: .
v_call: TRBV28
cdr3_aa: CASSYGAGGLDGYTF
cdr3_nt: TGTGCCAGCAGTTATGGGGCAGGGGGCTTAGATGGCTACACCTTC

j_call: TRBJ2-7
d_call: TRBD2
clone_size: .
v_call: TRBV7-2
cdr3_aa: CASSLVSPSGGRPSYEQYF
cdr3_nt: TGTGCCAGCAGCTTAGTGTCGCCTAGCGGGGGCCGACCCTCCTACGAGCAGTACTTC

j_call: TRBJ2-7
d_call: .
clone_size: .
v_call: TRBV29-1
cdr3_aa: CSVKGGTVSYEQYF
cdr3_nt: TGCAGCGTTAAAGGAGGGACCGTATCCTACGAGCAGTACTTC

j_call: TRBJ2-7
d_call: .
clone_size: .
v_call: TRBV19
cdr3_aa: CASSIGQQGSYEQYF
cdr3_nt: TGTGCCAGTAGTATAGGGCAGCAAGGATCCTACGAGCAGTACTTC

j_call: TRBJ2-1
d_call: .
clone_size: .
v_call: TRBV5-8
cdr3_aa: CASSWGLNEQFF
cdr3_nt: TGTGCCAGCAGCTGGGGCCTGAATGAGCAGTTCTTC

j_call: TRBJ2-1
d_call: TRBD2
clone_size: once
v_call: TRBV15
cdr3_aa: CATSRPGGLEQFF
cdr3_nt: TGTGCCACCAGCAGACCGGGGGGGTTGGAGCAGTTCTTC

j_call: TRBJ2-1
d_call: .
clone_size: few
v_call: TRBV6-4
cdr3_aa: CASSERPEGEQFF
cdr3_nt: TGTGCCAGCAGTGAACGACCCGAAGGTGAGCAGTTCTTC

j_call: TRBJ1-5
d_call: TRBD1
clone_size: few
v_call: TRBV10-1
cdr3_aa: CASRASSDRAGQPQHF
cdr3_nt: TGCGCCAGCAGAGCCAGCTCCGACAGGGCGGGCCAGCCCCAGCATTTT

j_call: TRBJ2-1
d_call: TRBD2
clone_size: .
v_call: TRBV5-6
cdr3_aa: CASSLELAGVPYNEQFF
cdr3_nt: TGTGCCAGCAGCTTGGAGCTAGCGGGAGTTCCCTACAATGAGCAGTTCTTC

j_call: TRBJ1-5
d_call: .
clone_size: .
v_call: TRBV12-5
cdr3_aa: CASGLETFNQPQHF
cdr3_nt: TGTGCTAGTGGTTTAGAAACATTCAATCAGCCCCAGCATTTT

j_call: TRBJ2-7
d_call: .
clone_size: .
v_call: TRBV30
cdr3_aa: CAWSAFSSYEQYF
cdr3_nt: TGTGCCTGGAGTGCCTTCAGCTCCTACGAGCAGTACTTC

j_call: TRBJ2-7
d_call: .
clone_size: .
v_call: TRBV6-5
cdr3_aa: CASSYSETPYEQYF
cdr3_nt: TGTGCCAGCAGTTACTCCGAAACTCCCTACGAGCAGTACTTC

j_call: TRBJ2-2
d_call: TRBD2
clone_size: few
v_call: TRBV7-2
cdr3_aa: CASRADLAGVSGELFF
cdr3_nt: TGTGCCAGCAGGGCGGACTTAGCGGGAGTATCCGGGGAGCTGTTTTTT

j_call: TRBJ1-2
d_call: TRBD1
clone_size: .
v_call: TRBV4-2
cdr3_aa: CASSSQGAHGPIDYGYTF
cdr3_nt: TGTGCCAGCAGCTCGCAGGGGGCGCACGGGCCTATAGACTATGGCTACACCTTC

j_call: TRBJ1-3
d_call: .
clone_size: .
v_call: TRBV6-5
cdr3_aa: CASSASVRPGNTIYF
cdr3_nt: TGTGCCAGCAGCGCATCCGTGCGTCCTGGAAACACCATATATTTT

j_call: TRBJ2-2
d_call: TRBD2
clone_size: .
v_call: TRBV4-2
cdr3_aa: CASTGTSGSISGELFF
cdr3_nt: TGTGCCAGCACCGGGACTAGCGGGAGCATTTCCGGGGAGCTGTTTTTT

j_call: TRBJ2-6
d_call: .
clone_size: .
v_call: TRBV25-1
cdr3_aa: CASSEYQTEAGANVLTF
cdr3_nt: TGTGCCAGCAGTGAATATCAGACAGAAGCTGGGGCCAACGTCCTGACTTTC

j_call: TRBJ2-1
d_call: TRBD2
clone_size: .
v_call: TRBV7-9
cdr3_aa: CASRSPGLAEYNEQFF
cdr3_nt: TGTGCCAGCAGAAGTCCGGGACTAGCGGAGTACAATGAGCAGTTCTTC

j_call: TRBJ2-5
d_call: .
clone_size: few
v_call: TRBV5-1
cdr3_aa: CASRLDAAKSETQYF
cdr3_nt: TGCGCCAGCCGGCTCGACGCCGCGAAGTCGGAGACCCAGTACTTC

j_call: TRBJ1-2
d_call: TRBD1
clone_size: .
v_call: TRBV30
cdr3_aa: CAWRLTSGTGLLNYGYTF
cdr3_nt: TGTGCCTGGAGACTTACCTCCGGGACAGGGCTGCTTAACTATGGCTACACCTTC

j_call: TRBJ1-2
d_call: .
clone_size: .
v_call: TRBV27
cdr3_aa: CASSLSRAGRIYGYTF
cdr3_nt: TGTGCCAGCAGTTTATCTCGTGCAGGGCGTATCTATGGCTACACCTTC

j_call: TRBJ1-2
d_call: .
clone_size: .
v_call: TRBV27
cdr3_aa: CASSPANRYGYTF
cdr3_nt: TGTGCCAGCAGCCCGGCCAACCGCTATGGCTACACCTTC